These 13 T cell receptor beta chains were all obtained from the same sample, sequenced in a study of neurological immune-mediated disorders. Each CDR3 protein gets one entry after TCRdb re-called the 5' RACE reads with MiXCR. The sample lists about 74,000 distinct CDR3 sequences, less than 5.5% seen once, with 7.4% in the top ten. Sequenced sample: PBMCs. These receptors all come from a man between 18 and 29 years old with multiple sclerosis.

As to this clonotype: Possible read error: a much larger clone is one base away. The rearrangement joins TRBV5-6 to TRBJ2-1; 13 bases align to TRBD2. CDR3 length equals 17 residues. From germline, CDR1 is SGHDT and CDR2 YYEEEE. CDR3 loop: CVSSLVTSGRDRDEQFF. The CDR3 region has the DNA TGTGTCAGCAGCTTGGTCACTAGCGGGAGGGATCGGGATGAGCAGTTCTTC.

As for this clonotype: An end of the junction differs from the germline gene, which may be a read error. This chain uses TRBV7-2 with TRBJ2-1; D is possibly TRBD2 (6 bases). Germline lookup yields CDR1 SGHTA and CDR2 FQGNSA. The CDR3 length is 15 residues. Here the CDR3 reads CASSTAGQDYNERFF. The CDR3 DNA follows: TGTGCCAGCAGCACGGCCGGGCAGGACTACAATGAGCGGTTCTTC.

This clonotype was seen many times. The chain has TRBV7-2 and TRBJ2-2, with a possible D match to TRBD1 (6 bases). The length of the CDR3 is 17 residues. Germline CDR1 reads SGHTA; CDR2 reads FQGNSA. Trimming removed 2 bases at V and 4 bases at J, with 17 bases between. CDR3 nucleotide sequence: TGTGCCAGCAGCTTATCGGCCTGGGGGCTTCTCACCGGGGAGCTGTTTTTT. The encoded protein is CASSLSAWGLLTGELFF.

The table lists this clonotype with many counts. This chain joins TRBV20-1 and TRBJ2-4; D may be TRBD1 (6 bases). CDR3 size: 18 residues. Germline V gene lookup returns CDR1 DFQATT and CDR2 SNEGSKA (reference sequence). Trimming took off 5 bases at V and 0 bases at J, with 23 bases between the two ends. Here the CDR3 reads CSALPQVGAELAKNIQYF. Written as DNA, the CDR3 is TGCAGTGCTTTGCCTCAGGTGGGGGCAGAACTAGCCAAAAACATTCAGTACTTC.

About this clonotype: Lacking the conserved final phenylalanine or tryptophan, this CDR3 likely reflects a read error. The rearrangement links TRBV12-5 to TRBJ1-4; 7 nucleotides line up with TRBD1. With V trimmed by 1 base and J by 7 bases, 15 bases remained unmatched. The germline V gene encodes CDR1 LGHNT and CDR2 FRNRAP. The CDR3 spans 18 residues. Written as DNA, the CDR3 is TGTGCTAGTGGTTTGGCCGGGACAGCTCGGTCCGTTGGTGAAAAACTGTTTAAT. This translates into CASGLAGTARSVGEKLFN.

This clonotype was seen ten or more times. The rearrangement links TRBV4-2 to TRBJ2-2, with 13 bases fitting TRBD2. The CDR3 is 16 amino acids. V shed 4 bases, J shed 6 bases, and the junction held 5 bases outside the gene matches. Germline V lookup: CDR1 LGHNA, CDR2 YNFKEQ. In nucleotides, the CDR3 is TGTGCCAGCAGCCCAGGGACTAGCGGGAAGGCCGGGGAGCTGTTTTTT. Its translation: CASSPGTSGKAGELFF.

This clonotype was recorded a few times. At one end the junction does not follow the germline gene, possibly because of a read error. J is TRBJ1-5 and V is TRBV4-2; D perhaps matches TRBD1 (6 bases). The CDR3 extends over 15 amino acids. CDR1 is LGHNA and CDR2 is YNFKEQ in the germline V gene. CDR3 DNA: TGTGCCAGCAGCCAGTCCGGGACAACCCATCAGCCCCAGAATTTT. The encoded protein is CASSQSGTTHQPQNF.

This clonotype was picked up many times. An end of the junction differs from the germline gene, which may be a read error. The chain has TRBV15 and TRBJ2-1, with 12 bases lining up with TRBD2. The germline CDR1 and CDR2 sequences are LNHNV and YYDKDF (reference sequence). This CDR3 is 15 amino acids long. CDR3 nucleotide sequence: TGTGCCACCAGGAGAGGGACTAGCGGGTACAATGAGCAGTTCTTC. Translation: CATRRGTSGYNEQFF.

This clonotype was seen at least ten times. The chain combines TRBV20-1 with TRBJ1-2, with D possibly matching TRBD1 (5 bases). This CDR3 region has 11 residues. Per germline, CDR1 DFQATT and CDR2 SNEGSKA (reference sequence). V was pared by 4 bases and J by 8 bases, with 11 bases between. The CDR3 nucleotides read TGCAGTGCTATACAGGATAGCGGCTACACCTTC. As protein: CSAIQDSGYTF.

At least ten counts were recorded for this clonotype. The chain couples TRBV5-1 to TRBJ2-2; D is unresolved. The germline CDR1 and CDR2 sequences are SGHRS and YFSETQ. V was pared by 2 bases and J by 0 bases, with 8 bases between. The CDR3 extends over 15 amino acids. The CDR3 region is CASSFAPSNTGELFF. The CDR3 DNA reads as TGCGCCAGCAGCTTTGCGCCTTCGAACACCGGGGAGCTGTTTTTT.

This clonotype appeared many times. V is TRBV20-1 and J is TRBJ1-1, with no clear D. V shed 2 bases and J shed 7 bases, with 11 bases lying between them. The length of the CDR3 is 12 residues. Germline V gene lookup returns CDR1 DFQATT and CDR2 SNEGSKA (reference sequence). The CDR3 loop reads CSARPRWVEAFF. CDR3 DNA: TGCAGTGCTAGACCCCGGTGGGTTGAAGCTTTCTTT.

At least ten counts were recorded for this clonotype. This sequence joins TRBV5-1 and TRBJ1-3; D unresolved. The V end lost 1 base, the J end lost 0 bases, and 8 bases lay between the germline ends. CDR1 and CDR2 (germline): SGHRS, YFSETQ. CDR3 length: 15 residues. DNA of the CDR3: TGCGCCAGCAGCTTGAACGGCGGCTCTGGAAACACCATATATTTT. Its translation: CASSLNGGSGNTIYF.

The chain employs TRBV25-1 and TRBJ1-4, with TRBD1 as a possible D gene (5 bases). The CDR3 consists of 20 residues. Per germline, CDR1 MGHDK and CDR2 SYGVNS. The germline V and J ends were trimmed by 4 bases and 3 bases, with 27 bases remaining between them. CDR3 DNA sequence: TGTGCCAGCAGTGCCTCACCCGGGACCCTGGGCCCGGGGCCTAATGAAAAACTGTTTTTT. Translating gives CASSASPGTLGPGPNEKLFF.